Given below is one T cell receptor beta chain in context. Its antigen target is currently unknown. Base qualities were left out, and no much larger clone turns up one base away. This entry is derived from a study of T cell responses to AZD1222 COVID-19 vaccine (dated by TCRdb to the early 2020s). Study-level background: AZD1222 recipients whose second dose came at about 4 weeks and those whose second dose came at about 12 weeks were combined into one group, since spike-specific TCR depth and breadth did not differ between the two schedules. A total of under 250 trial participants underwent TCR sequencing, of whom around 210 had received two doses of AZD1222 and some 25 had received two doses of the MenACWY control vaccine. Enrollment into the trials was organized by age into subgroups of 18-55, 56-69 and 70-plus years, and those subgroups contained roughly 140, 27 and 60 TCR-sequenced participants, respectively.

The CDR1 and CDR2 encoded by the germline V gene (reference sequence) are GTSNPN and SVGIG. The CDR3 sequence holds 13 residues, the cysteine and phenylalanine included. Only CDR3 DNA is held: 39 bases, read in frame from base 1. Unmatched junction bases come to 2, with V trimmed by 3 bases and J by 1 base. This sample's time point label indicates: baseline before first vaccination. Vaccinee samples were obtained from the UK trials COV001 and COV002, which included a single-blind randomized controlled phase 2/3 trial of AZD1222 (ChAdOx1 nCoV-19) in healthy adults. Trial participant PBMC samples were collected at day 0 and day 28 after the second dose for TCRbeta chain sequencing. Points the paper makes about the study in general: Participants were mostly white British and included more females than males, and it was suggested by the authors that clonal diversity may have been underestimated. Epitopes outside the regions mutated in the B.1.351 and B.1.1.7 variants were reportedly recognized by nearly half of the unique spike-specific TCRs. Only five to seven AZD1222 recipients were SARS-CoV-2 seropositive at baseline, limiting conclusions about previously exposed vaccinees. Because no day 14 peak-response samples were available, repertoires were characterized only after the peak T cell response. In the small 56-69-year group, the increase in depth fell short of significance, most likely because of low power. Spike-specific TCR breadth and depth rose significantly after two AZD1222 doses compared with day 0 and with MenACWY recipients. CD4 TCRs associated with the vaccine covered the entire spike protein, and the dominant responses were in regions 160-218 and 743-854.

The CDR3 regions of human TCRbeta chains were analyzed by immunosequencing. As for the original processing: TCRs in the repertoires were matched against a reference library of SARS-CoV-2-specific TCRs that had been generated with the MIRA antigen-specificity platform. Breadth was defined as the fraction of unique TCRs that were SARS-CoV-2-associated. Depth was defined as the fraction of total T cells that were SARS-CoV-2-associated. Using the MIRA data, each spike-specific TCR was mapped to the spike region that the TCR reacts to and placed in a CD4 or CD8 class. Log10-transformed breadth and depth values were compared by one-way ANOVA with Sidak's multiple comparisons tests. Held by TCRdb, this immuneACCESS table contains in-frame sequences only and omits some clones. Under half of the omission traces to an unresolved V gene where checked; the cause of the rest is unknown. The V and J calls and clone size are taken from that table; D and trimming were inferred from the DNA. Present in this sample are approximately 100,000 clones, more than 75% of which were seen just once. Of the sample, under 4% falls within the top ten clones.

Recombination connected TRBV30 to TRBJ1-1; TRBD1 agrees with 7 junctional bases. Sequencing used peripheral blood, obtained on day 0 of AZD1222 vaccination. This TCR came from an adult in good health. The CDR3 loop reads CAWSRTGNTEAFF. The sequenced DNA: TGTGCCTGGAGCCGGACAGGGAACACTGAAGCTTTCTTT.